This TCR beta chain was sequenced in a study of T cell responses to AZD1222 COVID-19 vaccine. Study findings and constraints: Seropositive at baseline were only a handful of AZD1222 recipients.

The table came from immunoSEQ multiplex PCR; TCRdb's copy has only in-frame clones and leaves some out. In the table there are around 160,000 clones, 91% of which are singletons. Turning to this clone: The antigen is unknown.

The source is an adult in good health. The specimen comprised peripheral blood, sampled on day 0 of AZD1222 vaccination.

CDR3 DNA sequence: TGTGCCAGCAGCGAGACAGGGTATGGAAACACCATATATTTT. As protein: CASSETGYGNTIYF. The chain carries TRBV9 and TRBJ1-3; 7 bases match TRBD1. The CDR3 runs 14 residues. The V gene end was trimmed by 3 bases and the J gene end by 3 bases; junction bases not matched to a gene: 3. The germline CDR1 and CDR2 sequences are SGDLS and YYNGEE.